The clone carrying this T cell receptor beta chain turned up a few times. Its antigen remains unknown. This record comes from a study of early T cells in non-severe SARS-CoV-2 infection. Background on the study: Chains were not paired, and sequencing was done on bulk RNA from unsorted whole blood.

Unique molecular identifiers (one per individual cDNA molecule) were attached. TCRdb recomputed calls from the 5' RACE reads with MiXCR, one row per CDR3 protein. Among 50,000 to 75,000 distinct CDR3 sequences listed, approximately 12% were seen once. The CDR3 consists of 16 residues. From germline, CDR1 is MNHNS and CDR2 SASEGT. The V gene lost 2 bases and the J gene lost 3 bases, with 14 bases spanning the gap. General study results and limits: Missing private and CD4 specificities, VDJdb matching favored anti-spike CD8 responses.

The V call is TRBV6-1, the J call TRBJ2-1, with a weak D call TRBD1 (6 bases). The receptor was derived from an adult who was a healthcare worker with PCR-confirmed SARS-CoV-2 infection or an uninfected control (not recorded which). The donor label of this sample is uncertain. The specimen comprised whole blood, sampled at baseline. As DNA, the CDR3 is TGTGCCAGCAGTGAATTGTATGGACAGATCTACAATGAGCAGTTCTTC. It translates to CASSELYGQIYNEQFF.